This TCR beta chain is drawn from a study of T cell responses to AZD1222 COVID-19 vaccine. The study's findings and limits: White British people made up most donors, females outnumbered males, and clonal diversity was possibly underestimated. Reports indicate that nearly half of spike-specific TCRs are directed at unmutated variant regions.

This CDR3 contains 12 residues. Germline V gene sequence: CDR1 MGHRA, CDR2 YSYEKL. V lost 3 bases and J 2 bases, leaving 1 base between the germline ends. This table comes from immunoSEQ multiplex PCR, and its TCRdb copy is limited to in-frame clones, with some not included. The table has about 180,000 clones, around 88% seen once. Notes on this clone: Its target is unknown.

This material consisted of peripheral blood, taken 28 days after the second AZD1222 dose. The chain employs TRBV4-1 and TRBJ1-4; no firm D call. This TCR was recovered from an adult who received the AZD1222 COVID-19 vaccine. The CDR3 sequence is CASSQTNEKLFF. For the CDR3, the DNA is TGCGCCAGCAGCCAGACTAATGAAAAACTGTTTTTT.